The source of this T cell receptor beta chain is a study of blood T cell repertoires in COVID-19 (dated by TCRdb to about 2020). In the study overall: Collaborator samples came from the United States, Italy and Spain and covered acute and convalescent phases of COVID-19. The material from the prospective study consisted of cDNA or gDNA derived from T cells, B-cell-depleted T cells, or PBMCs. The dataset comprised deeply sampled blood TCRbeta repertoires from subjects exposed to, actively infected with, or recovered from COVID-19. A freely available public database, intended as a resource for researchers studying the immune response to SARS-CoV-2, is where the repertoires were released. Samples came from the ongoing ImmuneRACE study (first 160 participants) plus 1,254 subjects from 6 global collaborators. Sample metadata almost always included a de-identified subject ID, COVID-19 status, age in years and sex. Where available, HLA class I and class II types were taken from metadata supplied by the sample provider and were not determined by assay-based typing.

Whole blood was collected in K2EDTA tubes by collaborating institutions according to the institutions' own protocols. Collaborator samples were shipped for TCRbeta analysis as frozen whole blood, isolated PBMCs, or DNA extracted from either sample type. What the research found in general, with its limitations: Clinical and demographic metadata were provided uncurated, with the amount varying by source and participant.

This clone appeared once. Its antigen specificity is not known. No qualities accompany the bases; no much larger clone lies one base away. The immunoSEQ Assay, a bias-controlled multiplex PCR, was used to amplify TCRbeta CDR3 regions from genomic DNA. Turning to the authors' computational methods: Within the assay, amplification of reference gene primers was used to estimate how many nucleated cells each sample contained. Sequence reads were collapsed and filtered to measure the absolute abundance of every unique TCRbeta CDR3 rearrangement. For each sample, productive Simpson clonality was calculated by taking the square root of Simpson's diversity index across productive rearrangements. TCRdb carries this immuneACCESS record with in-frame sequences only. Its versions omit some clonotypes, under half of them owing to an unresolved V gene in the studies checked, with the rest unexplained. V and J calls and clone size come straight from that table; D and trimming were deduced from the DNA. The sample has over 150,000 clones on record, about 73% of them singletons. About 1.8% of the sample belongs to the ten largest clones.

Deletion took 0 bases off V and 4 bases off J, with a span of 10 bases between the germline ends. Including cysteine and phenylalanine, the CDR3 has 15 amino acids. The only DNA kept is the CDR3, 45 bases in frame from the first base. From the germline V gene (reference sequence), CDR1 is LGHDT and CDR2 is YNNKEL. The chain is assembled from TRBV3-1 (or the pseudogene TRBV3-2) and TRBJ1-5, with no D gene named confidently. This clonotype was sampled from a man older than 75 with acute or convalescent COVID-19. Sequencing input: peripheral blood. The nucleotide sequence reads TGTGCCAGCAGCCAAGATCTGAGGGTTAATCAGCCCCAGCATTTT. This gives the protein CASSQDLRVNQPQHF.